This record concerns one T cell receptor (beta chain) sequence. V was pared by 0 bases and J by 6 bases, with 10 bases of the junction left unmatched. CDR3 length: 17 amino acids. Germline CDR1 and CDR2: SGHRS and YFSETQ. These data are taken from a study of response to subunit inactivated influenza vaccine. TCRdb re-called the RT-PCR reads with MiXCR, one entry per CDR3 protein. Of more than 500,000 distinct CDR3 sequences in the sample, 11% were seen once. These data are also associated with another study on T cells expressing NK-cell markers. As that study records: In generating TCR beta cDNA, 5'RACE template switching with UMIs was used. Within the sequenced cohort of eight donors, seven exhibited HCMV seropositivity and one was seronegative. NKG2C+ dominant clonotype frequencies in six donors were roughly 1.0-7.0% of CD8+ T cells. Similarly, these clonotypes led the CD3+CD56-NKG2C+ fraction as well in several donors.

The source material was PBMCs from blood, sampled on the day of vaccination. This sequence was found in a man aged 45-65 years who received an inactivated influenza vaccine. This rearrangement joins TRBV5-1 to TRBJ2-1; TRBD1 agrees at 9 bases. CDR3 in amino acids: CASSLAQGQGNGNEQFF. The CDR3 DNA follows: TGCGCCAGCAGCTTGGCCCAGGGACAGGGTAACGGCAATGAGCAGTTCTTC.